What follows is one T cell receptor (beta chain) and its context. Its antigen is as yet unknown. V lost 4 bases and J 2 bases, leaving 16 bases between the germline ends. The CDR3 totals 15 residues. CDR1 and CDR2 (germline): SGHKS, YYEKEE (reference sequence). The source of the sample is a study of radiotherapy plus CTLA-4 blockade in lung cancer. Study overall: Objective responses arose in approximately 19% of patients, and 25% to 40% experienced disease control.

TCRdb's copy holds only in-frame clones and misses some; the assay was immunoSEQ multiplex PCR. The data show approximately 41,000 clones, about 77% seen once. Overall study findings and caveats: Radiotherapy plus ipilimumab was followed by expansion in blood of tumor-derived TCR clones.

With ipilimumab providing CTLA-4 blockade, focal radiation was administered to patients who had chemo-refractory metastatic non-small-cell lung cancer. This chain links TRBV5-5 with TRBJ2-7, with D perhaps matching TRBD1 (7 bases). This specimen consisted of peripheral blood, obtained from a patient treated with radiotherapy plus ipilimumab. The origin of this receptor is a human donor with non-small cell lung cancer who had stable disease on radiotherapy plus ipilimumab. Written as DNA, the CDR3 is TGTGCCAGCAGCCCCAGGGGGGCCGGACCCTACGAGCAGTACTTC. This encodes CASSPRGAGPYEQYF.